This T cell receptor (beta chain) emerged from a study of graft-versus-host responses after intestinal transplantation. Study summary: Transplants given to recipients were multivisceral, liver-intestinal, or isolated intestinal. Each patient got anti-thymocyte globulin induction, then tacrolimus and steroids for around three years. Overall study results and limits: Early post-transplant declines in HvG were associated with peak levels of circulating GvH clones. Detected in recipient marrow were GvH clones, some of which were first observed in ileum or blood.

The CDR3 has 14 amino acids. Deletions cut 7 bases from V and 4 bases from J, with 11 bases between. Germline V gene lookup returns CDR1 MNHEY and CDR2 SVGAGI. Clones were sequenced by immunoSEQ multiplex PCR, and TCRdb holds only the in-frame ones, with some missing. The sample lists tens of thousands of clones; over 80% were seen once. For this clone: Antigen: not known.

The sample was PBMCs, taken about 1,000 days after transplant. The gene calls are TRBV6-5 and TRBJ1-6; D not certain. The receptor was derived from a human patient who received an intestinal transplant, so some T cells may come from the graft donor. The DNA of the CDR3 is TGTGCCAGCAAGAGCCGGGGATATAATTCACCCCTCCACTTT. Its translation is CASKSRGYNSPLHF.